This section outlines one TCR beta chain sequence together with its context. A library of TCRbeta sequences, prepared with unique molecular identifiers, was generated. One entry per CDR3 protein, called by TCRdb with MiXCR from the PCR reads. The repertoire holds about 78,000 distinct CDR3 sequences, less than 15% seen once, with less than 35% in the top ten. These data belong to a study of T-cell reconstitution after alpha-beta-depleted transplantation in children. Sequenced here: PBMCs, mostly from graft donor cells, sampled 180 days after TCRalphabeta/CD19-depleted stem cell transplant. This clonotype originated in a male patient aged 2-9 years who had a stem cell transplant for acute lymphoblastic leukemia, so the T cells may come from the graft donor.

The CDR3 protein is CASSSGILEGHTF. DNA for the CDR3: TGTGCCAGCAGTTCCGGGATCCTGGAAGGGCACACCTTC. The gene calls are TRBV28 and TRBJ1-2; D is unclear. Germline lookup yields CDR1 MDHEN and CDR2 SYDVKM. This CDR3 comprises 13 residues. The V and J ends lost 4 bases and 12 bases respectively, with 18 bases between them.